The present entry profiles one TCR beta chain with its context. Its recognized antigen is unknown. Base qualities are not provided; no much larger clone lies one nucleotide away. From the cysteine up to the phenylalanine, the CDR3 has a length of 15 residues. The read is trimmed to its CDR3 DNA, 45 bases read in frame from base 1. At the junction V is shortened by 0 bases and J by 0 bases, with 8 bases in between. CDR1 and CDR2 were assigned from the germline V gene as MDHEN and SYDVKM. The collaborating institutions used their own protocols to collect whole blood in K2EDTA tubes. For TCRbeta analysis, collaborators shipped samples as frozen whole blood, isolated PBMCs, or DNA extracted from either of those sample types. The entry originates in a study of blood T cell repertoires in COVID-19 (dated by TCRdb to 2018 to 2021). Looking at the study overall: The collaborator samples originated in the United States, Italy and Spain and spanned the acute and convalescent phases of COVID-19. Subjects who had been exposed to COVID-19, were actively infected with it, or had recovered from it provided the deeply sampled blood TCRbeta repertoires that made up the dataset. A de-identified subject ID, COVID-19 status, age in years and sex were almost always included in the sample metadata. The repertoires were released in a freely available public database meant as a resource for research on the immune response to SARS-CoV-2. HLA class I and class II types, where available, came from metadata supplied by the sample provider rather than from assay-based typing. Samples were obtained from the ongoing ImmuneRACE study (first 160 participants) and from 1,000 to 1,500 subjects provided by 6 global collaborators. The prospective study material was composed of cDNA or gDNA derived from T cells, B-cell-depleted T cells, or PBMCs. Broad study findings and their caveats: How much clinical and demographic metadata was included differed by source and by participant, and the metadata was provided uncurated.

TCRbeta CDR3 regions were amplified from genomic DNA using the immunoSEQ Assay, a bias-controlled multiplex PCR. In the authors' own workflow: The number of nucleated cells in each sample was estimated by amplification of reference gene primers within the assay. To quantify the absolute abundance of each unique TCRbeta CDR3 rearrangement, sequence reads were collapsed and filtered. For each sample, productive Simpson clonality was calculated as the square root of Simpson's diversity index across productive rearrangements. TCRdb stores this immuneACCESS table with in-frame sequences only. Part of the clones is absent; in the studies checked, under half of the shortfall reflects unresolved V genes, and no reason is known for the rest. V and J calls and clone size are as listed in that table; D and trimming were resolved from the DNA. Here the sample has about 170,000 clones; more than 65% occur a single time. The ten most abundant clones make up 9.5% to 13% of the sample.

This sequence was found in a man between 65 and 85 years old with active or convalescent COVID-19. Input material: peripheral blood. The chain is assembled from TRBV28 and TRBJ1-2; no D gene is confidently identified. The DNA reads TGTGCCAGCAGTTTATGGGCAGAAGCTAACTATGGCTACACCTTC. The translation is CASSLWAEANYGYTF.